The 10 T cell receptor beta chains in this list originate from one sample, sequenced in a study of early T cells in non-severe SARS-CoV-2 infection. TCRdb ran MiXCR on the 5' RACE reads and lists one entry per CDR3 protein. This table holds some 100,000 distinct CDR3 sequences, about 14% found once. The sequencing input was whole blood. All receptors derive from an adult who was a healthcare worker with PCR-confirmed SARS-CoV-2 infection or an uninfected control (not recorded which).

In its sample, this clonotype was seen a few times. The rearrangement uses TRBV7-2 and TRBJ2-5; D possibly matches TRBD1 or TRBD2 (5 bases each). Per germline, CDR1 SGHTA and CDR2 FQGNSA. The CDR3 has 16 residues. V dropped 4 bases and J dropped 3 bases, with 18 bases sitting between them. In nucleotides, the CDR3 is TGTGCCAGCAGCTCCGACGGGACGGTAAAGAAAGAGACCCAGTACTTC. It specifies CASSSDGTVKKETQYF.

The gene calls are TRBV28 and TRBJ1-5; D might be TRBD1 (6 bases). The CDR3 covers 14 residues. Trimming shortened V by 8 bases and J by 1 base, and 12 bases separated the two germline ends. Germline V gene sequence: CDR1 MDHEN, CDR2 SYDVKM. In nucleotides, the CDR3 is TGTGCCAGCTCCTCCGGGGGCAGCAATCAGCCCCAGCATTTT. Its translation is CASSSGGSNQPQHF.

J is TRBJ2-5 and V is TRBV6-1; D gene uncertain. Trimming shortened V by 6 bases and J by 2 bases, and 13 bases separated the two germline ends. The CDR3 is made up of 14 amino acids. Germline CDR1 is MNHNS and CDR2 is SASEGT. CDR3 sequence: CASSQEHEQETQYF. The CDR3 DNA reads as TGTGCCAGCAGCCAGGAACACGAACAAGAGACCCAGTACTTC.

The chain uses TRBV19 and TRBJ1-4; D is perhaps TRBD1 (5 bases). V shed 7 bases and J shed 0 bases, with 9 bases lying between them. The CDR3 length is 14 residues. Germline V gives CDR1 LNHDA, CDR2 SQIVND (reference sequence). CDR3 protein: CASKGEATNEKLFF. The CDR3 coding sequence is TGTGCCAGTAAAGGGGAGGCAACTAATGAAAAACTGTTTTTT.

This clonotype was detected many times. The chain uses TRBV12-3 or TRBV12-4 and TRBJ2-5; no reliable D call. CDR3 length: 16 residues. Between the trimmed V and J ends, which lost 0 bases and 3 bases, there was a span of 14 bases. This CDR3 is CASSLARDARKETQYF. In DNA, the CDR3 is TGTGCCAGCAGTTTAGCTCGCGATGCCCGGAAAGAGACCCAGTACTTC.

This clonotype was seen more than once but under ten times. The chain combines TRBV7-3 with TRBJ2-3, with 8 bases identical to TRBD2. Trimming removed 5 bases from V and 4 bases from J; junction bases left unmatched: 8. Germline values: CDR1 SGHTA, CDR2 FQGTGA. CDR3 length: 15 amino acids. The CDR3: CASSPGGEGADTQYF. Here the CDR3 DNA reads TGTGCCAGCAGCCCCGGGGGGGAGGGCGCAGATACGCAGTATTTT.

The chain has TRBV29-1 and TRBJ1-1; D gene ambiguous. Per germline, CDR1 SQVTM and CDR2 ANQGSEA. The CDR3 totals 13 residues. Trimming left V 1 base short and J 1 base short, with 7 bases between. DNA for the CDR3: TGCAGCGTTGAAGGACTTGCGAACACTGAAGCTTTCTTT. Translated: CSVEGLANTEAFF.

This clonotype was seen a few times. The rearrangement joins TRBV11-2 to TRBJ2-1, with 8 nucleotides matching TRBD1. This CDR3 contains 14 residues. V dropped 1 base and J dropped 16; count of bases not matched to a gene: 12. From germline, CDR1 is SGHAT and CDR2 FQNNGV. Here the CDR3 DNA reads TGTGCCAGCAGCTTAGGGGGCGTCGTTGGACAGGGTTTCTTC. It codes for CASSLGGVVGQGFF.

This clonotype was observed at least ten times. The chain employs TRBV7-2 and TRBJ2-7; TRBD2 aligns across 11 bases. V lost 7 bases to trimming and J lost 6 bases; unmatched junction nucleotides: 5. The V gene's germline CDR1 is SGHTA and CDR2 FQGNSA. This CDR3 spans 13 amino acids. The DNA of the CDR3 is TGTGCCAGCAAACTAGCGGGGGATGGCGAGCAGTACGTC. Protein: CASKLAGDGEQYV.

The V call is TRBV29-1, the J call TRBJ2-1, with D perhaps given as TRBD1 or TRBD2 (5 bases each). V lost 3 bases, J lost 8 bases, and 17 bases lay in between. This CDR3 contains 14 residues. In germline, CDR1 is SQVTM, CDR2 ANQGSEA. Here the CDR3 DNA reads TGCAGCGTTGATCGACAGCTTAACGGGGATGAGCAGTTCTTC. This codes for CSVDRQLNGDEQFF.